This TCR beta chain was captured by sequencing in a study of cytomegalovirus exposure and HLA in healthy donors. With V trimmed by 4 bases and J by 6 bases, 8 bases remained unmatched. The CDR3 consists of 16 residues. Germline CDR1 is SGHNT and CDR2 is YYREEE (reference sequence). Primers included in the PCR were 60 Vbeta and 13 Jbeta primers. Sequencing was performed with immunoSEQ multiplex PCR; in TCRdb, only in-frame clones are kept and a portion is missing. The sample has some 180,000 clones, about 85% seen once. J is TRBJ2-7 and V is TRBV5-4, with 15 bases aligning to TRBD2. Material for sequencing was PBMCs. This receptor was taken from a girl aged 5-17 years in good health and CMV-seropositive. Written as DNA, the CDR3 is TGTGCCAGCAGCCACTCCGGGACTAGCGGGAGGTTCGAGCAGTACTTC. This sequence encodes CASSHSGTSGRFEQYF.